This TCR beta chain was obtained from a study of post-analysis software for immune sequencing data. Study in general: There were relapsing-remitting, secondary progressive and progressive-relapsing multiple sclerosis among the disease courses included.

Deletions cut 2 bases from V and 4 bases from J, with 8 bases between. There are 13 residues in the CDR3. Germline CDR1 reads SGHAT; CDR2 reads FQNNGV. Regarding this clonotype: Its specificity is not known.

Study-level results: Multiple sclerosis patients showed significantly lower normalized Chao1 diversity than controls did. Elevated frequency relative to controls characterized several TRBV segments in patients, TRBV5-6, TRBV5-1 and TRBV20-1 among them. F measure showed strong co-clustering of same-batch samples.

Unique molecular identifiers were present in the TCR beta cDNA libraries. A single record per CDR3 protein comes from TCRdb applying MiXCR to the PCR reads. The sample has around 500,000 distinct CDR3 sequences; around 36% are singletons. The source is a girl between 2 and 17 years old with multiple sclerosis. The chain carries TRBV11-2 and TRBJ1-2; no firm D call. Sequenced input: blood. The CDR3: CASSLKSPYGYTF. CDR3 in DNA: TGTGCCAGCAGCTTAAAGAGTCCCTATGGCTACACCTTC.